A selection of T cell receptor beta chains follows, all from one sample in a study of cytomegalovirus exposure and HLA in healthy donors. Generated by immunoSEQ multiplex PCR, the TCRdb table keeps only in-frame clones and is missing some. The sample consists of about 300,000 clones, more than 75% of them appearing once. The material sequenced was PBMCs. These receptor sequences come from a woman under 30 in good health and CMV-seronegative. CDR3s include the opening cysteine and the closing phenylalanine or tryptophan. Each record gives: J gene, clone size, D gene, V gene, CDR3 DNA, CDR3 protein. A D gene is named only where the DNA matches it firmly. The size entry is marked missing in some rows and otherwise reads once, few, many or a size class.

j_call: TRBJ2-7; clone_size: -; d_call: -; v_call: TRBV27; cdr3_nt: TGTGCCAGCAGTTTAAGGGGATACGAGCAGTACTTC; cdr3_aa: CASSLRGYEQYF
j_call: TRBJ1-4; clone_size: -; d_call: TRBD1; v_call: TRBV27; cdr3_nt: TGTGCCAGCAGGATTCCGGGGACAGGGAATGAAAAACTGTTTTTT; cdr3_aa: CASRIPGTGNEKLFF
j_call: TRBJ2-1; clone_size: -; d_call: -; v_call: TRBV4-1; cdr3_nt: TGCGCCAGCAGCCAAGATCACTGGTACAATGAGCAGTTCTTC; cdr3_aa: CASSQDHWYNEQFF
j_call: TRBJ1-1; clone_size: -; d_call: -; v_call: TRBV28; cdr3_nt: TGTGCCAGCAGTTTTACAGGACTAAACACTGAAGCTTTCTTT; cdr3_aa: CASSFTGLNTEAFF
j_call: TRBJ1-2; clone_size: -; d_call: TRBD1; v_call: TRBV28; cdr3_nt: TGTGCCAGCAGCCGTAATCCGGGACAGGGTTATGACGGCTACACCTTC; cdr3_aa: CASSRNPGQGYDGYTF
j_call: TRBJ1-5; clone_size: -; d_call: -; v_call: TRBV4-1; cdr3_nt: TGCGCCAGCAGCCAAGAGCTGTCAGGGGCTCAGCCCCAGCATTTT; cdr3_aa: CASSQELSGAQPQHF
j_call: TRBJ1-1; clone_size: -; d_call: TRBD1; v_call: TRBV6-5; cdr3_nt: TGTGCCAGCAGTTACTCGTGGACAGGGGAGGCTGAAGCTTTCTTT; cdr3_aa: CASSYSWTGEAEAFF
j_call: TRBJ2-1; clone_size: once; d_call: -; v_call: TRBV28; cdr3_nt: TGTGCCAGCAGTTTACTCGACTGGCGGGGCTACAATGAGCAGTTCTTC; cdr3_aa: CASSLLDWRGYNEQFF
j_call: TRBJ2-7; clone_size: -; d_call: TRBD1; v_call: TRBV2; cdr3_nt: TGTGCCAGCGGAGGACAGGACTCCTACGAGCAGTACTTC; cdr3_aa: CASGGQDSYEQYF
j_call: TRBJ1-2; clone_size: -; d_call: TRBD1; v_call: TRBV2; cdr3_nt: TGTGCCAGCAGTTGGACAGGAGAAAGGAACTATGGCTACACCTTC; cdr3_aa: CASSWTGERNYGYTF
j_call: TRBJ1-2; clone_size: -; d_call: -; v_call: TRBV19; cdr3_nt: TGTGCCAGTAGTATTTCACAGTTTTCCAGCGGCTACACCTTC; cdr3_aa: CASSISQFSSGYTF
j_call: TRBJ1-5; clone_size: -; d_call: -; v_call: TRBV12-2; cdr3_nt: TGTGCAAGTCGGGTTGACAGGGGTCCATATAGCAATCAGCCCCAGCATTTT; cdr3_aa: CASRVDRGPYSNQPQHF
j_call: TRBJ1-5; clone_size: -; d_call: TRBD1; v_call: TRBV15; cdr3_nt: TGTGCCACCAGCAGAGACGGCAGGGGGCTAAGTCAGCCCCAGCATTTT; cdr3_aa: CATSRDGRGLSQPQHF
j_call: TRBJ2-7; clone_size: few; d_call: -; v_call: TRBV5-1; cdr3_nt: TGCGCCAGCAGCTTCGGCGGGACCTACGAGCAGTACTTC; cdr3_aa: CASSFGGTYEQYF
j_call: TRBJ1-1; clone_size: once; d_call: -; v_call: TRBV5-8; cdr3_nt: TGTGCCAGCAGCCCCCGCCGCTGGGGCTCGAACACTGAAGCTTTCTTT; cdr3_aa: CASSPRRWGSNTEAFF
j_call: TRBJ2-7; clone_size: -; d_call: TRBD1; v_call: TRBV5-6; cdr3_nt: TGTGCCAGCAGCTACGGGACAGGGTCCTACGAGCAGTACTTC; cdr3_aa: CASSYGTGSYEQYF
j_call: TRBJ2-7; clone_size: -; d_call: TRBD1; v_call: TRBV28; cdr3_nt: TGTGCCAGCAGGATGTGGACAGGGGGGCCCTACGAGCAGTACTTC; cdr3_aa: CASRMWTGGPYEQYF
j_call: TRBJ2-7; clone_size: -; d_call: -; v_call: TRBV6-1; cdr3_nt: TGTGCCAGCAGTGAATCAGGGGTTAGCTCCTACGAGCAGTACTTC; cdr3_aa: CASSESGVSSYEQYF
j_call: TRBJ1-1; clone_size: -; d_call: TRBD1; v_call: TRBV30; cdr3_nt: TGTGCCTGGAGTGGGGCAGGGGGCTTGAACACTGAAGCTTTCTTT; cdr3_aa: CAWSGAGGLNTEAFF
j_call: TRBJ2-3; clone_size: -; d_call: -; v_call: TRBV5-6; cdr3_nt: TGTGCCAGCAGACGGGTCGCCACAGATACGCAGTATTTT; cdr3_aa: CASRRVATDTQYF
j_call: TRBJ2-1; clone_size: -; d_call: TRBD2; v_call: TRBV4-3; cdr3_nt: TGCGCCAGCAGCCAAGGGACGGGAGGGTCCTACAATGAGCAGTTCTTC; cdr3_aa: CASSQGTGGSYNEQFF
j_call: TRBJ2-7; clone_size: -; d_call: TRBD2; v_call: TRBV4-1; cdr3_nt: TGCGCCAGCAGCCCACTTACAATACTAGCGGGAGTTTTAGAGCAGTACTTC; cdr3_aa: CASSPLTILAGVLEQYF
j_call: TRBJ1-5; clone_size: -; d_call: -; v_call: TRBV6-5; cdr3_nt: TGTGCCAGCAGCCCGGACAGCATACAGCCCCAGCATTTT; cdr3_aa: CASSPDSIQPQHF
j_call: TRBJ2-1; clone_size: -; d_call: TRBD2; v_call: TRBV27; cdr3_nt: TGTGCCAGCAGTTTATGGGGGACTAGCGGGGCCAATGAGCAGTTCTTC; cdr3_aa: CASSLWGTSGANEQFF
j_call: TRBJ2-7; clone_size: -; d_call: -; v_call: TRBV21-1; cdr3_nt: TGTGCCAGCAGCACGGTGCGCGGGGCCGAACTAGCGGACGAGCAGTACTTC; cdr3_aa: CASSTVRGAELADEQYF
j_call: TRBJ2-1; clone_size: -; d_call: TRBD2; v_call: TRBV7-3; cdr3_nt: TGTGCCAGCAGCTTAAATCCTCCAGGACTAGCGGGAGGGGGCCGCTACAATGAGCAGTTCTTC; cdr3_aa: CASSLNPPGLAGGGRYNEQFF
j_call: TRBJ2-1; clone_size: -; d_call: -; v_call: TRBV5-4; cdr3_nt: TGTGCCAGCAGGGATGCCGGGACTGGGTACAATGAGCAGTTCTTC; cdr3_aa: CASRDAGTGYNEQFF
j_call: TRBJ2-6; clone_size: -; d_call: -; v_call: TRBV9; cdr3_nt: TGTGCCAGCAGCTCCCGGGGGGCGGCTGGGGCCAACGTCCTGACTTTC; cdr3_aa: CASSSRGAAGANVLTF
j_call: TRBJ2-1; clone_size: -; d_call: -; v_call: TRBV7-2; cdr3_nt: TGTGCCAGCAGCGCCAATCGCGCCTCCTACAATGAGCAGTTCTTC; cdr3_aa: CASSANRASYNEQFF
j_call: TRBJ2-7; clone_size: -; d_call: -; v_call: TRBV5-1; cdr3_nt: TGCGCCAGCAGCCCGAGTCAGGACGAGCAGTACTTC; cdr3_aa: CASSPSQDEQYF
j_call: TRBJ2-7; clone_size: -; d_call: TRBD1; v_call: TRBV18; cdr3_nt: TGTGCCAGCTCATCCCGACAGGGGGACGAGCAGTACTTC; cdr3_aa: CASSSRQGDEQYF
j_call: TRBJ1-5; clone_size: few; d_call: TRBD1; v_call: TRBV19; cdr3_nt: TGTGCCAGTAGAGGGACAGGGAGGCATCAGCCCCAGCATTTT; cdr3_aa: CASRGTGRHQPQHF
j_call: TRBJ2-7; clone_size: -; d_call: TRBD1; v_call: TRBV7-2; cdr3_nt: TGTGCCAGCAGCTCCGATTCCGGGACAGGGACCTACGAGCAGTACTTC; cdr3_aa: CASSSDSGTGTYEQYF
j_call: TRBJ1-5; clone_size: -; d_call: -; v_call: TRBV6-5; cdr3_nt: TGTGCCAGCAGTTACTCCAGGAATAGCAATCAGCCCCAGCATTTT; cdr3_aa: CASSYSRNSNQPQHF
j_call: TRBJ2-2; clone_size: -; d_call: TRBD2; v_call: TRBV2; cdr3_nt: TGTGCCAGCAGTGGACTAGCGGGAATGAGCGGGGAGCTGTTTTTT; cdr3_aa: CASSGLAGMSGELFF
j_call: TRBJ1-4; clone_size: -; d_call: TRBD1; v_call: TRBV30; cdr3_nt: TGTGCCTGGAGTTTAACAGGGGACAACAATGAAAAACTGTTTTTT; cdr3_aa: CAWSLTGDNNEKLFF
j_call: TRBJ2-7; clone_size: -; d_call: -; v_call: TRBV27; cdr3_nt: TGTGCCAGCAGTTACCGTCCAGGGGCCCACGAGCAGTACTTC; cdr3_aa: CASSYRPGAHEQYF
j_call: TRBJ1-2; clone_size: -; d_call: TRBD1; v_call: TRBV28; cdr3_nt: TGTGCCAGCAGCCAGGCCGACAGGGGGTATAATGGCTACACCTTC; cdr3_aa: CASSQADRGYNGYTF
j_call: TRBJ2-7; clone_size: once; d_call: TRBD2; v_call: TRBV18; cdr3_nt: TGTGCCAGCTCACTAAGCGGGAGAGGGGCTTACGAGCAGTACTTC; cdr3_aa: CASSLSGRGAYEQYF
j_call: TRBJ2-7; clone_size: once; d_call: TRBD1; v_call: TRBV6-6; cdr3_nt: TGTGCCAGCAGCCCCAAGGGACAGGGGTACGAGCAGTACTTC; cdr3_aa: CASSPKGQGYEQYF
j_call: TRBJ1-2; clone_size: -; d_call: TRBD1; v_call: TRBV28; cdr3_nt: TGTGCCAGCAGTCCCCCGGGACAGGGGTATGGCTACACCTTC; cdr3_aa: CASSPPGQGYGYTF
j_call: TRBJ2-3; clone_size: once; d_call: TRBD2; v_call: TRBV12-5; cdr3_nt: TGTGCTAGTGGTCCCGGGACTAGCGGGGGCCTAAGCACAGATACGCAGTATTTT; cdr3_aa: CASGPGTSGGLSTDTQYF
j_call: TRBJ2-6; clone_size: -; d_call: -; v_call: TRBV28; cdr3_nt: TGTGCCAGCAGCCGTCCCTCTGGGGCCAACGTCCTGACTTTC; cdr3_aa: CASSRPSGANVLTF
j_call: TRBJ2-5; clone_size: once; d_call: TRBD2; v_call: TRBV25-1; cdr3_nt: TGTGCCAGCAGTGATTCCGGCGCGGGAGGACCCAAGAGAACCCAGTACTTC; cdr3_aa: CASSDSGAGGPKRTQYF
j_call: TRBJ2-6; clone_size: -; d_call: -; v_call: TRBV7-2; cdr3_nt: TGTGCCAGCAGCGAACGCCGGACAAGCCCGTCTGGGGCCAACGTCCTGACTTTC; cdr3_aa: CASSERRTSPSGANVLTF
j_call: TRBJ2-1; clone_size: -; d_call: -; v_call: TRBV25-1; cdr3_nt: TGTGCCAGCACGCACTCCCAGAGGTCCTACAATGAGCAGTTCTTC; cdr3_aa: CASTHSQRSYNEQFF
j_call: TRBJ2-3; clone_size: -; d_call: TRBD2; v_call: TRBV27; cdr3_nt: TGTGCCAGCAGTAGGGCGGGAGGGCTGAGAGATACGCAGTATTTT; cdr3_aa: CASSRAGGLRDTQYF
j_call: TRBJ2-3; clone_size: -; d_call: -; v_call: TRBV9; cdr3_nt: TGTGCCAGCAGCGTAGCCAGCGCTTACACAGATACGCAGTATTTT; cdr3_aa: CASSVASAYTDTQYF
j_call: TRBJ1-2; clone_size: few; d_call: -; v_call: TRBV25-1; cdr3_nt: TGTGCCAGCAGTCTCACAGAGATATATGGCTACACCTTC; cdr3_aa: CASSLTEIYGYTF
j_call: TRBJ1-2; clone_size: once; d_call: TRBD1; v_call: TRBV6-4; cdr3_nt: TGTGCCAGGAAGACCGGGACAGGGTCCTATGGCTACACCTTC; cdr3_aa: CARKTGTGSYGYTF
j_call: TRBJ1-4; clone_size: -; d_call: -; v_call: TRBV27; cdr3_nt: TGTGCCAGCAGATCCTCACGGGTAGGCGAAAAACTGTTTTTT; cdr3_aa: CASRSSRVGEKLFF
j_call: TRBJ2-5; clone_size: -; d_call: TRBD2; v_call: TRBV10-1; cdr3_nt: TGCGCCAGCAGTGAGCAGCGGGAGGGTCAAGAGACCCAGTACTTC; cdr3_aa: CASSEQREGQETQYF
j_call: TRBJ2-5; clone_size: -; d_call: -; v_call: TRBV28; cdr3_nt: TGTGCCAGCGTAAGCCCGGCCTTAAGGGGGGAGACCCAGTACTTC; cdr3_aa: CASVSPALRGETQYF
j_call: TRBJ1-2; clone_size: -; d_call: -; v_call: TRBV27; cdr3_nt: TGTGCCAGCAGTGCCCATTGGGGGGAGACTAACTATGGCTACACCTTC; cdr3_aa: CASSAHWGETNYGYTF
j_call: TRBJ2-1; clone_size: few; d_call: -; v_call: TRBV12-5; cdr3_nt: TGTGCTAGTGACAGCTACAATGAGCAGTTCTTC; cdr3_aa: CASDSYNEQFF
j_call: TRBJ1-1; clone_size: -; d_call: -; v_call: TRBV19; cdr3_nt: TGTGCCAGTACAAGGGAGGGGAACACTGAAGCTTTCTTT; cdr3_aa: CASTREGNTEAFF
j_call: TRBJ2-3; clone_size: -; d_call: -; v_call: TRBV5-1; cdr3_nt: TGCGCCAGCATCGAGGACTCTCCTAGCACAGATACGCAGTATTTT; cdr3_aa: CASIEDSPSTDTQYF
j_call: TRBJ2-2; clone_size: -; d_call: -; v_call: TRBV4-3; cdr3_nt: TGCGCCAGCAGCCAAGTACGAGCCGGGGAGCTGTTTTTT; cdr3_aa: CASSQVRAGELFF
j_call: TRBJ2-1; clone_size: once; d_call: TRBD2; v_call: TRBV29-1; cdr3_nt: TGCAGCGTTGAAGTTCCTAGCGGACTAAATGAGCAGTTCTTC; cdr3_aa: CSVEVPSGLNEQFF